The rows below give T cell receptor beta chains drawn from one sample of a study of blood T cell repertoires in COVID-19. Only in-frame clones appear in the TCRdb table, and some are missing; sequencing was by immunoSEQ multiplex PCR. The sample has approximately 70,000 clones, 70% to 90% seen once. The specimen was peripheral blood. These receptor sequences come from a woman in her forties or fifties with COVID-19, enrolled during active disease. The CDR3 runs from the conserved cysteine through the conserved F or W. A D gene is named only where the DNA matches it firmly. The size entry is marked missing in some rows and otherwise reads once, few, many or a size class.

clone_size: NA
v_call: TRBV6-1
j_call: TRBJ2-2
d_call: NA
cdr3_nt: TGTGCCAGCAGTGACAGGCATCACGGGGAGCTGTTTTTT
cdr3_aa: CASSDRHHGELFF

clone_size: NA
v_call: TRBV12-5
j_call: TRBJ2-3
d_call: TRBD1
cdr3_nt: TGTGCTAGTGGTTTCGGACAGGGCACAGATACGCAGTATTTT
cdr3_aa: CASGFGQGTDTQYF

clone_size: NA
v_call: TRBV7-8
j_call: TRBJ2-1
d_call: NA
cdr3_nt: TGTGCCAGCAGCTTAGGCCGGACTCCCCACGATGAGCAGTTCTTC
cdr3_aa: CASSLGRTPHDEQFF

clone_size: NA
v_call: TRBV12-3/TRBV12-4
j_call: TRBJ2-7
d_call: NA
cdr3_nt: TGTGCCAGCAGTTTATATTACGGGGAGCAGTACTTC
cdr3_aa: CASSLYYGEQYF

clone_size: NA
v_call: TRBV6-5
j_call: TRBJ2-7
d_call: TRBD2
cdr3_nt: TGTGCCACGTCTTTAGCGGGCCACTACGAGCAGTACTTC
cdr3_aa: CATSLAGHYEQYF

clone_size: NA
v_call: TRBV9
j_call: TRBJ2-7
d_call: NA
cdr3_nt: TGTGCCAGCAGCGGCCGCCGGGACGGACTACCCTACGAGCAGTACTTC
cdr3_aa: CASSGRRDGLPYEQYF

clone_size: NA
v_call: TRBV19
j_call: TRBJ2-1
d_call: TRBD1
cdr3_nt: TGTGCCAGTAGTGCCTCTTCAGGGGGAGATGAGCAGTTCTTC
cdr3_aa: CASSASSGGDEQFF

clone_size: NA
v_call: TRBV13
j_call: TRBJ2-5
d_call: NA
cdr3_nt: TGTGCCAGCAGCTTAGGCAGGGGAGGGCAAGAGACCCAGTACTTC
cdr3_aa: CASSLGRGGQETQYF

clone_size: NA
v_call: TRBV27
j_call: TRBJ2-6
d_call: TRBD2
cdr3_nt: TGTGCCAGCAGCCCGGCGGGGGTCTGGGCCAACGTCCTGACTTTC
cdr3_aa: CASSPAGVWANVLTF

clone_size: NA
v_call: TRBV4-1
j_call: TRBJ2-7
d_call: NA
cdr3_nt: TGCGCCAGCAGCCAAGACCCGACAGGAAGCTCCTACGAGCAGTACTTC
cdr3_aa: CASSQDPTGSSYEQYF

clone_size: NA
v_call: TRBV18
j_call: TRBJ1-1
d_call: NA
cdr3_nt: TGTGCCAGCTCGCCTTTACAGGTGGACACTGAAGCTTTCTTT
cdr3_aa: CASSPLQVDTEAFF

clone_size: NA
v_call: TRBV6-5
j_call: TRBJ2-1
d_call: NA
cdr3_nt: TGTGCCAGCACGCGGCGGGGCGAGGATGAGCAGTTCTTC
cdr3_aa: CASTRRGEDEQFF

clone_size: NA
v_call: TRBV3-1/TRBV3-2
j_call: TRBJ2-7
d_call: TRBD2
cdr3_nt: TGTGCCAGCAGCCAAGATCAGGGGAGCGGGAGACGCCCCAACGAGCAGTACTTC
cdr3_aa: CASSQDQGSGRRPNEQYF

clone_size: few
v_call: TRBV11-3
j_call: TRBJ2-1
d_call: TRBD2
cdr3_nt: TGTGCCAGCAGCTTATCGACTAGCGGGCACTACAATGAGCAGTTCTTC
cdr3_aa: CASSLSTSGHYNEQFF

clone_size: NA
v_call: TRBV6-5
j_call: TRBJ2-7
d_call: TRBD2
cdr3_nt: TGTGCCAGCAGTTTTAGCGGGAGTCGATACGAGCAGTACTTC
cdr3_aa: CASSFSGSRYEQYF

clone_size: NA
v_call: TRBV11-2
j_call: TRBJ2-7
d_call: NA
cdr3_nt: TGTGCCAGCAGAACCATCCGGGGGGCAGAGACCTACGAGCAGTACTTC
cdr3_aa: CASRTIRGAETYEQYF

clone_size: NA
v_call: TRBV9
j_call: TRBJ2-7
d_call: TRBD2
cdr3_nt: TGTGCCAGCAGCGTAGGCGGGAGTGCCTCTGCCTACGAGCAGTACTTC
cdr3_aa: CASSVGGSASAYEQYF

clone_size: NA
v_call: TRBV5-3
j_call: TRBJ1-5
d_call: TRBD1
cdr3_nt: TGTGCCAGAAGCTTGCAGCCCGGACAGGGGATTTTACGGCCCCAGCATTTT
cdr3_aa: CARSLQPGQGILRPQHF

clone_size: NA
v_call: TRBV5-1
j_call: TRBJ2-7
d_call: NA
cdr3_nt: TGCGCCAGCAGCTTGTTAGGTAAAGGGGCCGAGCAGTACTTC
cdr3_aa: CASSLLGKGAEQYF

clone_size: NA
v_call: TRBV5-1
j_call: TRBJ2-2
d_call: NA
cdr3_nt: TGCGCCAGCAGCTTTGTCGGGAGAGCCGGGGAGCTGTTTTTT
cdr3_aa: CASSFVGRAGELFF

clone_size: NA
v_call: TRBV7-9
j_call: TRBJ1-4
d_call: NA
cdr3_nt: TGTGCCAGCAGCTTCTCCGGGGGGGGCGAAAAACTGTTTTTT
cdr3_aa: CASSFSGGGEKLFF

clone_size: few
v_call: TRBV5-6
j_call: TRBJ2-4
d_call: NA
cdr3_nt: TGTGCCAGCAGCCCAACTAAGAGGGGCAGGGGAAACATTCAGTACTTC
cdr3_aa: CASSPTKRGRGNIQYF